This T cell receptor (beta chain) is from a study of T cells in Graves' hyperthyroidism and ophthalmopathy. Study-wide findings and caveats: Blood also showed most of the thyroid clonotypes that were expanded above 0.001.

Patients showing uncontrolled infection, other autoimmune disease, pregnancy or lactation were ineligible. Sample collection date corresponds to first hyperthyroidism diagnosis, prior to any ophthalmopathy symptoms. Out of about 10 ml of fresh peripheral blood came the PBMCs. Amplification yielded TCR beta CDR3 regions, with RNA transcripts as the source. During a first-round RT-PCR of the TCR CDR3, the HTBI primer set was used. TCRdb redid the calling of the multiplex PCR reads with MiXCR, one entry per CDR3 protein. The sample carries around 380,000 distinct CDR3 sequences, roughly 14% recorded once. CDR3 length: 13 residues. The V gene end was trimmed by 5 bases and the J gene end by 5 bases; junction bases not matched to a gene: 3. The germline V gene encodes CDR1 MNHEY and CDR2 SMNVEV (reference sequence). Of note for this clonotype: As yet, its antigen is unknown.

The chain has TRBV27 and TRBJ2-3; TRBD2 aligns across 8 bases. Sequencing was performed on blood. This TCR was recovered from a man aged 30 to 39 with Graves' hyperthyroidism that later progressed to Graves' ophthalmopathy. The CDR3 is CASSRLAIDTQYF. CDR3 nucleotide sequence: TGTGCCAGCAGTAGACTAGCGATAGATACGCAGTATTTT.